The 23 T cell receptor beta chains below come from one sample, sequenced in a study of response to subunit inactivated influenza vaccine (dated by TCRdb to about 2018). Libraries were built with RT-PCR. TCRdb records Illumina HiSeq 2500 as the sequencer. Starting from the raw public reads, TCRdb applied fastp trimming at Q25, assembled clones with MiXCR and retained in-frame beta chains. Every distinct CDR3 protein forms one entry, paired with its most common genes and DNA. The sample yields more than 550,000 distinct CDR3 sequences; approximately 10% were counted once. The top ten hold approximately 9.9% of the sample. These data also formed part of another study, on T cells expressing NK-cell markers. The second investigation adds: TCR beta cDNA libraries were made by 5'RACE template switching that added a universal primer site and unique molecular identifiers.

Sequencing was performed on PBMCs from blood, taken on the day of vaccination. Receptors originate from a man in his fifties who received an inactivated influenza vaccine. Donor details come from another sample of the same person, matched by shared clones.

The table lists this clonotype with a count of one. The chain joins TRBV11-2 to TRBJ2-7; D possibly corresponds to TRBD1 (6 bases). The germline V gene has CDR1 SGHAT and CDR2 FQNNGV. Trimming left V 5 bases short and J 2 bases short, with 16 bases between. The CDR3 is 15 amino acids. The CDR3 is CASSPGHHLPYEQYF. CDR3 coding DNA: TGTGCCAGCAGCCCGGGACACCACCTCCCCTACGAGCAGTACTTC.

V and J are TRBV4-1 and TRBJ1-5; 7 bases match TRBD1. Germline V gene lookup returns CDR1 MGHRA and CDR2 YSYEKL. The V gene end was trimmed by 3 bases and the J gene end by 9 bases; junction bases not matched to a gene: 11. The CDR3 consists of 15 residues. This CDR3 reads CASSQKGDSLGPQHF. As DNA, the CDR3 is TGCGCCAGCAGCCAGAAAGGGGACAGTCTAGGGCCCCAGCATTTT.

This clonotype was seen repeatedly, ten times or more. The chain is built from TRBV4-1 and TRBJ2-1; 11 bases align to TRBD2. The J segment lost 0 bases and the V segment lost 1 base, leaving 8 bases of the junction unmatched. CDR1 MGHRA and CDR2 YSYEKL come from the germline V gene. The CDR3 consists of 19 residues. CDR3 sequence (DNA): TGCGCCAGCAGCCAAGTCGTACTAGCGGGAGATTTCTCCTACAATGAGCAGTTCTTC. This encodes CASSQVVLAGDFSYNEQFF.

A few counts support this clonotype. As DNA, the CDR3 is TGTGCCAGCAGCCCACGTGTGGGCGAGACCCAGTACTTC. Amino acids: CASSPRVGETQYF. The chain joins TRBV9 to TRBJ2-5; D is unresolved. This CDR3 spans 13 amino acids. V lost 4 bases to trimming and J lost 5 bases, with 12 bases between them. Germline V gene data show CDR1 as SGDLS and CDR2 as YYNGEE.

This clonotype was observed at least ten times. The J gene is TRBJ2-1, the V gene TRBV12-3 or TRBV12-4, with TRBD2 matching over 11 bases. J was trimmed by 9 bases and V by 6 bases; bases with no gene match: 7. This CDR3 comprises 14 residues. The CDR3: CASRIQTSGVEQFF. The CDR3 coding sequence is TGTGCCAGCAGAATACAGACTAGCGGGGTTGAGCAGTTCTTC.

This clonotype came up a few times. The genes are TRBV7-9 and TRBJ2-1; 10 nucleotides align to TRBD2. Germline CDR1 SEHNR, CDR2 FQNEAQ (reference sequence). With V trimmed by 5 bases and J by 8 bases, 9 bases remained unmatched. This CDR3 region has 15 residues. CDR3 DNA sequence: TGTGCCAGCAGCCTACTAGCGGGACAGAGCCATGAGCAGTTCTTC. Protein product: CASSLLAGQSHEQFF.

The chain couples TRBV20-1 to TRBJ2-1; D call uncertain. The V end was cut by 0 bases, the J end by 0 bases, with 15 bases between. CDR3 length equals 17 residues. The V gene's germline CDR1 is DFQATT and CDR2 SNEGSKA (reference sequence). The CDR3 region has the DNA TGCAGTGCTAGAGAGTTGGGTCCTGGAATCTCCTACAATGAGCAGTTCTTC. This codes for CSARELGPGISYNEQFF.

In its sample, this clonotype was seen a few times. This rearrangement joins TRBV11-2 to TRBJ1-2; D is undetermined. The CDR3 is 12 amino acids. Germline CDR1 reads SGHAT; CDR2 reads FQNNGV. Deletions cut 3 bases from V and 6 bases from J, with 8 bases between. CDR3 coding DNA: TGTGCCAGCAGCTTCGGTCAGAATGGCTACACCTTC. Translated: CASSFGQNGYTF. Using reference TRBV11-2 and TRBJ1-2 for the parts outside the CDR3, the full variable domain is EAGVAQSPRYKIIEKRQSVAFWCNPISGHATLYWYQQILGQGPKLLIQFQNNGVVDDSQLPKDRFSAERLKGVDSTLKIQPAKLEDSAVYLCASSFGQNGYTFGSGTRLTVV.

This chain connects TRBV7-9 to TRBJ2-1; 9 bases fit TRBD2. The CDR3 contains 15 residues. Germline CDR1 and CDR2: SEHNR and FQNEAQ (reference sequence). The J segment lost 5 bases and the V segment lost 1 base, leaving 3 bases of the junction unmatched. The CDR3, as DNA: TGTGCCAGCAGCTTAGGCGGGGGGGCGAACAATGAGCAGTTCTTC. Its translation: CASSLGGGANNEQFF.

The sample holds many counts of this clonotype. The chain uses TRBV24-1 and TRBJ1-2; D not resolved. The germline CDR1 and CDR2 sequences are KGHDR and SFDVKD. Trimming took off 3 bases at V and 5 bases at J, with 3 bases between the two ends. CDR3 length: 11 residues. CDR3 sequence: CATSDRYGYTF. In DNA form, the CDR3 reads TGTGCCACCAGTGATAGGTATGGCTACACCTTC.

This clonotype was counted ten times or more. This chain joins TRBV7-9 and TRBJ1-1; TRBD1 is a possible D gene (5 bases). The length of the CDR3 is 11 residues. Trimming left V 3 bases short and J 7 bases short, with 6 bases between. In germline, CDR1 is SEHNR, CDR2 FQNEAQ (reference sequence). This CDR3 is CASSLGDEAFF. The CDR3 nucleotides are TGTGCCAGCAGCTTGGGGGATGAAGCTTTCTTT.

The sample holds a few counts of this clonotype. The chain recombines TRBV12-3 or TRBV12-4 with TRBJ2-3; D is unclear. This CDR3 has 13 residues. V lost 6 bases and J 0 bases, leaving 7 bases between the germline ends. The CDR3 sequence: CASSAYSTDTQYF. The CDR3 nucleotides read TGTGCCAGCAGCGCGTATAGCACAGATACGCAGTATTTT.

J is TRBJ2-7 and V is TRBV6-2 or TRBV6-3; D is perhaps TRBD1 or TRBD2 (5 bases each). Looked up from germline, CDR1 is MNHEY and CDR2 is SVGEGT. There are 17 residues in the CDR3. The V end was cut by 6 bases, the J end by 2 bases, with 23 bases between. CDR3 nucleotide sequence: TGTGCCAGCAGCCACACTAGTGGACAAGCGATTCCCTACGAGCAGTACTTC. As protein: CASSHTSGQAIPYEQYF.

V gene TRBV29-1 combines with J gene TRBJ2-1; D is perhaps TRBD1 (5 bases). Germline CDR1 and CDR2: SQVTM and ANQGSEA. Trimming removed 4 bases at V and 9 bases at J, with 13 bases between. The CDR3 loop spans 12 amino acids. Written as DNA, the CDR3 is TGCAGCGTTGTGCAAGGGGTCGGTGAGCAGTTCTTC. Residues: CSVVQGVGEQFF.

The chain links TRBV12-3 or TRBV12-4 to TRBJ2-2; 9 bases line up with TRBD1. The CDR3 consists of 14 residues. V was clipped by 4 bases and J by 5 bases; unmatched bases: 2. CDR3 amino acids: CASSWDRVTGELFF. The CDR3 region has the DNA TGTGCCAGCAGTTGGGACAGGGTGACCGGGGAGCTGTTTTTT.

The chain is built from TRBV7-3 and TRBJ2-7; D possibly corresponds to TRBD1 (6 bases). The V end lost 5 bases, the J end lost 6 bases, and 11 bases lay between the germline ends. There are 12 residues in the CDR3. The germline gives CDR1 SGHTA, CDR2 FQGTGA. The CDR3, as DNA: TGTGCCAGCAGCACCGGGACATCCGAGCAGTACTTC. Its translation is CASSTGTSEQYF. The full variable domain, with the rest looked up from reference TRBV7-3 and TRBJ2-7, is GAGVSQTPSNKVTEKGKYVELRCDPISGHTALYWYRQSLGQGPEFLIYFQGTGAADDSGLPNDRFFAVRPEGSVSTLKIQRTERGDSAVYLCASSTGTSEQYFGPGTRLTVT.

The rearrangement uses TRBV7-8 and TRBJ2-1, with 7 bases fitting TRBD2. The CDR3 extends over 18 amino acids. The germline V gene encodes CDR1 SGHVS and CDR2 FQNEAQ. The V gene end was trimmed by 4 bases and the J gene end by 3 bases; junction bases not matched to a gene: 15. This CDR3 is CASSSAPLLAVLYNEQFF. CDR3 nucleotide sequence: TGTGCCAGCAGCTCCGCCCCTCTCCTAGCGGTTCTCTACAATGAGCAGTTCTTC.

In its sample, this clonotype was seen many times. The genes are TRBV20-1 and TRBJ1-2; unclear D gene. Trimming removed 3 bases from V and 13 bases from J, with 18 bases in between. Per germline, CDR1 DFQATT and CDR2 SNEGSKA (reference sequence). CDR3 length: 12 residues. CDR3 sequence (DNA): TGCAGTGCTAGGTCGGGCCGGCTTCCCTCCACCTTC. Its translation is CSARSGRLPSTF.

The chain couples TRBV23-1 to TRBJ2-4, with 7 positions matching TRBD1. TRBV23-1 falls under the ORF class, with uncertain function. V lost 7 bases to trimming and J lost 5 bases; unmatched junction nucleotides: 5. This CDR3 has 13 amino acids. DNA for the CDR3: TGCGCCAGCACACCGACAGGGCAAAACATTCAGTACTTC. This codes for CASTPTGQNIQYF.

This clonotype was seen a handful of times. The V call is TRBV7-9, the J call TRBJ2-7; D is perhaps TRBD2 (5 bases). V was pared by 1 base and J by 6 bases, with 13 bases between. The germline CDR1 and CDR2 sequences are SEHNR and FQNEAQ (reference sequence). This CDR3 contains 14 residues. CDR3 nucleotide sequence: TGTGCCAGCAGCTTAGGAGGTCTGAGGGTCGAGCAGTACTTC. Translated, it gives CASSLGGLRVEQYF.

The V call is TRBV20-1, the J call TRBJ2-3; TRBD2 matches at 11 bases. Per the germline V gene, CDR1 is DFQATT and CDR2 is SNEGSKA (reference sequence). Losses at the gene ends were 4 bases for V and 3 bases for J; bases not matched to a gene: 9. The CDR3 is made up of 16 amino acids. The CDR3 DNA is TGCAGTGCTAAAAATAGCGGGAGGGCCTGGACAGATACGCAGTATTTT. Translation: CSAKNSGRAWTDTQYF.

This sequence joins TRBV7-2 and TRBJ2-5; the match to TRBD2 covers 7 bases. Per the germline V gene, CDR1 is SGHTA and CDR2 is FQGNSA. This CDR3 region has 15 residues. V gave up 5 bases and J gave up 4 bases; unmatched junction bases: 10. CDR3 DNA: TGTGCCAGCAGCCGTGATGCTAGCGGAGGAGAGACCCAGTACTTC. It yields the protein CASSRDASGGETQYF. The variable domain in full, with the rest retrieved from reference TRBV7-2 and TRBJ2-5, is GAGVSQSPSNKVTEKGKDVELRCDPISGHTALYWYRQSLGQGLEFLIYFQGNSAPDKSGLPSDRFSAERTGGSVSTLTIQRTQQEDSAVYLCASSRDASGGETQYFGPGTRLLVL.

This clonotype was recorded a few times. V gene TRBV27 combines with J gene TRBJ2-4; 8 bases fit TRBD1. Germline trimming cut 4 bases from V and 0 bases from J; bases unmatched to any gene: 5. The CDR3 runs 16 residues. Per germline, CDR1 MNHEY and CDR2 SMNVEV (reference sequence). CDR3: CASSSVTGVAKNIQYF. As DNA, the CDR3 is TGTGCCAGCAGTTCCGTGACAGGGGTAGCCAAAAACATTCAGTACTTC.